This paragraph covers one TCR beta chain sequence. Antigen unknown. The data were obtained in a study of tissue T cells after allogeneic stem cell transplantation. Across the whole study: This research-autopsy study prospectively enrolled adult allogeneic hematopoietic cell transplant recipients with steroid-refractory graft-versus-host disease. Pre-transplant PBMCs were recipient-derived, available from a handful of GVHD patients. Study results and caveats: Across patients, clones rarely overlapped, yet motif clusters were shared tissue-specifically.

The CDR3 totals 15 residues. In germline, CDR1 is MNHEY, CDR2 SMNVEV (reference sequence). The V and J ends lost 4 bases and 4 bases, in that order; junction bases with no gene match: 7. TCRdb keeps only in-frame clones here, not all; method: immunoSEQ multiplex PCR. The profile shows some 43,000 clones, roughly 92% of them singletons. The sequencing used blood, collected before transplantation. V usage is TRBV27 and J usage is TRBJ2-3, with 8 bases fitting TRBD2. This clonotype was obtained from a woman aged 35-75 years who later had graft-versus-host disease after an allogeneic stem cell transplant. The CDR3 loop is CASSSYSGSADTQYF. DNA for the CDR3: TGTGCCAGCAGTTCATACAGCGGGAGCGCAGATACGCAGTATTTT.